This is a list of T cell receptor beta chains from one sample in a study of beta chain features in type 1 diabetes. Some clones are missing from TCRdb's copy, which holds only in-frame ones; the method was immunoSEQ multiplex PCR. This table holds over 200,000 clones, under 13% found once. What was sequenced was naive CD4+ T cells from blood. Receptors originate from a man in his thirties or forties with type 1 diabetes. Each CDR3 is given with its conserved first and last residue. The order of the fields is D gene, J gene, V gene, CDR3 protein. D genes are given only for firm matches.

d_gene: NA; j_gene: TRBJ1-1; v_gene: TRBV30; CDR3aa: CAWSVGGNTEAFF
d_gene: TRBD1; j_gene: TRBJ2-1; v_gene: TRBV27; CDR3aa: CASSYLDRSSYNEQFF
d_gene: NA; j_gene: TRBJ2-1; v_gene: TRBV5-1; CDR3aa: CASSSQRSGPSDEQFF
d_gene: NA; j_gene: TRBJ2-7; v_gene: TRBV19; CDR3aa: CASSAATVYEQYF
d_gene: TRBD1; j_gene: TRBJ1-2; v_gene: TRBV5-8; CDR3aa: CASSRDRGPGRYTF
d_gene: TRBD1; j_gene: TRBJ1-2; v_gene: TRBV4-1; CDR3aa: CASSQLGQTNYGYTF
d_gene: NA; j_gene: TRBJ2-2; v_gene: TRBV19; CDR3aa: CATRRLLDTGELFF
d_gene: NA; j_gene: TRBJ2-5; v_gene: TRBV25-1; CDR3aa: CASSSPGHTAQYF
d_gene: NA; j_gene: TRBJ1-6; v_gene: TRBV27; CDR3aa: CASSPAGVSPLHF
d_gene: TRBD1; j_gene: TRBJ1-2; v_gene: TRBV12-5; CDR3aa: CASGLGLGTDYGYTF
d_gene: NA; j_gene: TRBJ2-7; v_gene: TRBV7-9; CDR3aa: CASSFQGYEQYF